Given below is one T cell receptor (beta chain) in context. The data stem from a study of blood T cell repertoires in COVID-19. V dropped 0 bases and J dropped 0 bases, with 25 bases sitting between them. Germline V gene sequence: CDR1 SGDLS, CDR2 YYNGEE. This CDR3 is built from 21 residues. Method: immunoSEQ multiplex PCR; TCRdb's copy keeps in-frame clones and lacks some. The data contain 65,000 to 90,000 clones, 70% to 85% of them seen just once; the ten biggest clones take up roughly 4.2%. The sample comprised peripheral blood. The TCR sequence derives from a woman aged 55-69 years with acute or convalescent COVID-19. The chain employs TRBV9 and TRBJ1-5; D is unresolved. The CDR3 here is CASSVVTEQASRPYSNQPQHF. CDR3 in DNA: TGTGCCAGCAGCGTAGTCACCGAGCAGGCGTCCCGCCCGTATAGCAATCAGCCCCAGCATTTT.